One sample yielded the 15 T cell receptor beta chains listed below, sequenced in a study of CD8 T cells in ankylosing spondylitis. The study, taken as a whole, reports: The study identified a TCR beta motif of about eight highly homologous variants that appeared characteristic of ankylosing spondylitis blood.

TCRdb reanalysed the 5' RACE reads using MiXCR and keeps one entry per CDR3 protein. The sample includes fewer than 400,000 distinct CDR3 sequences, 6.5% to 10% of them seen just once. The antigens for these receptors are not known. Material for sequencing was blood, either unsorted or a sorted T cell fraction (not recorded which). The receptor source for this set is a male donor with ankylosing spondylitis.

The chain uses TRBV6-5 and TRBJ2-1; D ambiguous. Germline CDR1 reads MNHEY; CDR2 reads SVGAGI. The CDR3 length is 14 residues. The V end was cut by 7 bases, the J end by 8 bases, with 18 bases between. DNA of the CDR3: TGTGCCAGCACCTACGTGGAGTTCGGGCATGAGCAGTTCTTC. Protein product: CASTYVEFGHEQFF.

The genes are TRBV7-9 and TRBJ2-4, with D possibly being TRBD1 or TRBD2 (6 bases each). This CDR3 is 11 amino acids long. V lost 10 bases and J lost 15, with 19 bases in between. Germline values: CDR1 SEHNR, CDR2 FQNEAQ (reference sequence). The CDR3 DNA is TGTGCCACCGATGGGGGGCGTCTTCCGTACTTC. It is translated as CATDGGRLPYF. Filled out from reference TRBV7-9 and TRBJ2-4, the complete variable domain reads DTGVSQNPRHKITKRGQNVTFRCDPISEHNRLYWYRQTLGQGPEFLTYFQNEAQLEKSRLLSDRFSAERPKGSFSTLEIQRTEQGDSAMYLCATDGGRLPYFGAGTRLSVL.

This clonotype was seen a few times. V is TRBV7-9 and J is TRBJ2-5; D tentatively fits TRBD1 or TRBD2 (5 bases each). V shed 6 bases and J shed 2 bases, with 13 bases lying between them. The germline gives CDR1 SEHNR, CDR2 FQNEAQ (reference sequence). CDR3 length equals 14 residues. The CDR3 region is CASRGVRTQETQYF. For the CDR3, the DNA is TGTGCCAGCAGGGGGGTTAGGACTCAAGAGACCCAGTACTTC.

CDR3 sequence: CSATSGLAAREQYF. The CDR3 DNA sequence: TGCAGTGCTACCTCAGGACTAGCGGCTCGCGAGCAGTACTTC. This rearrangement joins TRBV20-1 to TRBJ2-7; TRBD2 aligns across 10 bases. This CDR3 region has 14 residues. With V trimmed by 4 bases and J by 6 bases, 9 bases remained unmatched. In germline, CDR1 is DFQATT, CDR2 SNEGSKA (reference sequence).

This clonotype was seen a handful of times. The chain carries TRBV12-3 or TRBV12-4 and TRBJ2-7; D is tentatively TRBD1 or TRBD2 (5 bases each). The V and J ends lost 3 bases and 4 bases respectively, with 16 bases between them. The CDR3 is made up of 15 amino acids. The CDR3 DNA follows: TGTGCCAGCAGTTTCCGGGGCCATCGAGGGTACGAGCAGTACTTC. It is translated as CASSFRGHRGYEQYF.

This clonotype was counted at least ten times. V gene TRBV6-5 combines with J gene TRBJ2-5, with 9 bases lining up with TRBD1. The CDR3 has 16 amino acids. Looked up from germline, CDR1 is MNHEY and CDR2 is SVGAGI. The J segment lost 6 bases and the V segment lost 0 bases, leaving 8 bases of the junction unmatched. The CDR3 nucleotides are TGTGCCAGCAGTTACTCGGGACAGGGCAATCTGAAGACCCAGTACTTC. As protein: CASSYSGQGNLKTQYF.

The chain joins TRBV20-1 to TRBJ2-1; 7 nucleotides agree with TRBD2. This CDR3 spans 16 amino acids. V lost 5 bases and J lost 6; bases outside the gene matches: 16. Germline V lookup: CDR1 DFQATT, CDR2 SNEGSKA (reference sequence). Written as DNA, the CDR3 is TGCAGTGCTTATACCCCCCTAGCGGCTGAGGTCAATGAGCAGTTCTTC. Translating it yields CSAYTPLAAEVNEQFF.

The V gene is TRBV4-3, the J gene TRBJ2-7; perhaps TRBD1 as D (6 bases). V shed 4 bases and J shed 3 bases, with 13 bases lying between them. The CDR3 is 14 amino acids. CDR1 is LGHNA and CDR2 is YSLEER in the germline V gene. In DNA, the CDR3 is TGCGCCAGCAGCCGCCAGGCAGGGGTCTACGAGCAGTACTTC. As protein: CASSRQAGVYEQYF.

The chain links TRBV6-1 to TRBJ2-6; D is ambiguous. Trimming pared 6 bases from V and 2 bases from J, leaving 17 bases between. This CDR3 contains 17 residues. CDR1 is MNHNS, CDR2 SASEGT, per germline. CDR3 amino acids: CASSEPRPRPGANVLTF. CDR3 DNA sequence: TGTGCCAGCAGCGAACCCCGTCCTCGTCCTGGGGCCAACGTCCTGACTTTC.

This clonotype was counted between two and nine times. The chain combines TRBV11-2 with TRBJ2-1; a possible D gene is TRBD1 (7 bases). This CDR3 spans 15 amino acids. Trimming removed 4 bases from V and 4 bases from J, with 14 bases in between. Germline V lookup: CDR1 SGHAT, CDR2 FQNNGV. The CDR3: CASSSQGGSYNEQFF. Here the CDR3 DNA reads TGTGCCAGCAGCTCGCAGGGGGGCAGTTACAATGAGCAGTTCTTC.

The V call is TRBV2, the J call TRBJ2-5; 9 bases line up with TRBD1. CDR3 size: 14 residues. V was clipped by 6 bases and J by 5 bases; unmatched bases: 7. Germline CDR1 is SNHLY and CDR2 is FYNNEI. The DNA for the CDR3 is TGTGCCAGCAGAGAGACAGGGGGGTGGGAGACCCAGTACTTC. It codes for CASRETGGWETQYF.

Many counts were recorded for this clonotype. The genes are TRBV20-1 and TRBJ2-1; 11 bases are a match to TRBD1. This CDR3 spans 14 amino acids. CDR1 is DFQATT and CDR2 is SNEGSKA in the germline V gene (reference sequence). CDR3 residues: CRGERDRGSGEQFF. In DNA, the CDR3 is TGCAGAGGAGAAAGGGACAGGGGGTCCGGTGAGCAGTTCTTC.

The sample holds a few counts of this clonotype. The gene calls are TRBV10-1 and TRBJ1-1; TRBD1 aligns across 10 bases. The length of the CDR3 is 16 residues. Germline CDR1 is WNHNN and CDR2 is SYGVQD (reference sequence). Trimming removed 0 bases from V and 1 base from J; junction bases left unmatched: 2. The chain's CDR3 is CASSESGQGKNTEAFF. The CDR3 bases are TGCGCCAGCAGTGAGTCGGGACAGGGGAAGAACACTGAAGCTTTCTTT.

This clonotype was observed at least ten times. The chain links TRBV4-1 to TRBJ2-1; no clear D. Deletions cut 0 bases from V and 5 bases from J, with 2 bases between. Per germline, CDR1 MGHRA and CDR2 YSYEKL. This CDR3 is 12 amino acids long. CDR3 loop: CASSQDNNEQFF. DNA of the CDR3: TGCGCCAGCAGCCAAGATAACAATGAGCAGTTCTTC.

The chain has TRBV7-2 and TRBJ2-7, with 7 bases aligning to TRBD2. CDR1 is SGHTA, CDR2 FQGNSA, per germline. This CDR3 has 15 amino acids. The V and J ends lost 1 base and 4 bases, in that order; junction bases with no gene match: 7. In nucleotides, the CDR3 is TGTGCCAGCAGCTTAGAACTTAGCGGGCCTTACGAGCAGTACTTC. Amino acids: CASSLELSGPYEQYF.